These T cell receptor beta chains were read from a single sample in a study of human thymus T cells. Clones were read by immunoSEQ multiplex PCR, and TCRdb kept only the in-frame ones, dropping some. The repertoire holds about 78,000 clones, with roughly 96% as singletons. Sequencing was carried out using thymus tissue. The receptor set was obtained from a boy less than two years old with a congenital heart defect but otherwise immunologically healthy. The CDR3 runs from the conserved cysteine through the conserved F or W. D genes are given only for firm matches. Some rows mark clone size as missing; the rest say once, few, many or name a class of expanded clone.

-	TRBJ2-5	-	TRBV27	TGTGCCAGCAGACGCCGGGACTCCCTAGGAGAGACCCAGTACTTC	CASRRRDSLGETQYF
-	TRBJ2-7	-	TRBV5-1	TGCGCCAGCAGCCCCTTGGGGGGCCCCTCCTACGAGCAGTACTTC	CASSPLGGPSYEQYF
-	TRBJ2-3	TRBD2	TRBV5-1	TGCGCCAGCAGCCCAGTAAATTCCTTAGCGGGAGCCACAGATACGCAGTATTTT	CASSPVNSLAGATDTQYF
-	TRBJ1-1	TRBD1	TRBV5-6	TGTGCCAGCAGCTACAGGGGGCGGACTGAAGCTTTCTTT	CASSYRGRTEAFF
-	TRBJ1-5	-	TRBV19	TGTGCCAGTAGTATACAGTCCAATCAGCCCCAGCATTTT	CASSIQSNQPQHF
-	TRBJ2-3	-	TRBV11-2	TGTGCCAGCAGCTGGACGACTAGAGCTGGCACAGATACGCAGTATTTT	CASSWTTRAGTDTQYF
-	TRBJ1-5	-	TRBV10-3	TGTGCCATCAGTGGGGGCAGGGGCCTCAATCAGCCCCAGCATTTT	CAISGGRGLNQPQHF
-	TRBJ2-1	-	TRBV6-4	TGTGCCAGCAGTGACTCATGGGACACTTACAATGAGCAGTTCTTC	CASSDSWDTYNEQFF
-	TRBJ2-2	TRBD2	TRBV6-5	TGTGCCAGCAGTAAACCGGGACTAGCCACCGGGGAGCTGTTTTTT	CASSKPGLATGELFF
-	TRBJ2-2	TRBD2	TRBV14	TGTGCCAGCAGCCAAGAAACTAGCGGGGGGACCGGGGAGCTGTTTTTT	CASSQETSGGTGELFF
-	TRBJ2-1	-	TRBV14	TGTGCCAGCAGGGAAGAGGGACGGTACAATGAGCAGTTCTTC	CASREEGRYNEQFF
-	TRBJ2-1	TRBD2	TRBV9	TGTGCCAGCAGCCTCCGACTAGCGGGGGGGCCCTACAATGAGCAGTTCTTC	CASSLRLAGGPYNEQFF
-	TRBJ1-1	-	TRBV18	TGTGCCAGCTCACCATGGCCTCGGTGGAGGGTTGAAGCTTTCTTT	CASSPWPRWRVEAFF
-	TRBJ2-2	TRBD1	TRBV7-9	TGTGCCAGCAGCGCCCCAGGGACAGGGTTCGACACCGGGGAGCTGTTTTTT	CASSAPGTGFDTGELFF
-	TRBJ2-1	-	TRBV9	TGTGCCAGCAGCGTATGGCCCCCTAATGAGCAGTTCTTC	CASSVWPPNEQFF
-	TRBJ2-4	-	TRBV6-5	TGTGCCAGCAGTAACACAGGGGGGGACATTCAGTACTTC	CASSNTGGDIQYF
-	TRBJ2-7	-	TRBV11-3	TGTGCCAGCAGCCTAAAGTCCGACTACGAGCAGTACTTC	CASSLKSDYEQYF
once	TRBJ2-1	-	TRBV11-1	TGTGCCAGCAGCTCGCCAGACATGGACATTTTAAATGAGCAGTTCTTC	CASSSPDMDILNEQFF
-	TRBJ1-5	-	TRBV29-1	TGCAGCGTAGCTTCGGGGGCTAACAATCAGCCCCAGCATTTT	CSVASGANNQPQHF
-	TRBJ1-3	-	TRBV6-5	TGTGCCAGCAGTTATGGGGGAATGGCTGGAAACACCATATATTTT	CASSYGGMAGNTIYF
-	TRBJ2-7	TRBD1	TRBV5-1	TGCGCCAGCAGCATCGACAGGGGAGGTTCCTACGAGCAGTACTTC	CASSIDRGGSYEQYF
-	TRBJ1-1	-	TRBV11-3	TGTGCCAGCAGCTTAGTCGGCCAGGCGGTGAACACTGAAGCTTTCTTT	CASSLVGQAVNTEAFF
-	TRBJ1-4	-	TRBV19	TGTGCCAGTAGTGCTATATCCACAGGCTCAACTAATGAAAAACTGTTTTTT	CASSAISTGSTNEKLFF
once	TRBJ1-2	TRBD1	TRBV19	TGTGCCAGTAAAACCGGGACAGGGTCCTATGGCTACACCTTC	CASKTGTGSYGYTF
once	TRBJ1-6	TRBD1	TRBV27	TGTGCCAGCAGTTATCACACAGGGGTAGGTTCACCCCTCCACTTT	CASSYHTGVGSPLHF
-	TRBJ2-7	TRBD1	TRBV7-2	TGTGCCAGCAGCTTAGTGCGGGACAGGGTCACCTACGAGCAGTACTTC	CASSLVRDRVTYEQYF
-	TRBJ2-3	-	TRBV14	TGTGCCAGCAGCCAAGATCTTACTATGGGGGAGATAGTGGGAGATACGCAGTATTTT	CASSQDLTMGEIVGDTQYF
-	TRBJ1-1	-	TRBV7-2	TGTGCCAGCAGCTTAGTGGTCCCGGGGGGGCAGAGTGAAGCTTTCTTT	CASSLVVPGGQSEAFF
-	TRBJ2-5	-	TRBV7-8	TGTGCCAGCAGCTTAGCGTGGCAAGAAGGGACCCAGTACTTC	CASSLAWQEGTQYF
-	TRBJ1-1	TRBD1	TRBV30	TGTGCCTGGAGGGACAGGGAGACTGAAGCTTTCTTT	CAWRDRETEAFF
-	TRBJ2-1	TRBD1	TRBV27	TGTGCCAGCAGTTTCAAGGGGGCCCTAACTCATTACAATGAGCAGTTCTTC	CASSFKGALTHYNEQFF
once	TRBJ1-3	-	TRBV7-2	TGTGCCAGCAGCTCTTACCGGGACCGGTGGGGAAACACCATATATTTT	CASSSYRDRWGNTIYF
-	TRBJ2-7	-	TRBV5-4	TGTGCCAGCAGCTCCTACGAGCAGTACTTC	CASSSYEQYF
-	TRBJ1-1	TRBD1	TRBV28	TGTGCCAGCAGTTTACCTGGACAGGGGGCGGAAGACACTGAAGCTTTCTTT	CASSLPGQGAEDTEAFF
-	TRBJ2-3	-	TRBV12-5	TGTGCTAGTGCGGGCACAGATACGCAGTATTTT	CASAGTDTQYF
-	TRBJ2-3	-	TRBV7-2	TGTGCCAGCAGCGTCCGGGACTCCTACGAATTGAATACGCAGTATTTT	CASSVRDSYELNTQYF
once	TRBJ1-1	-	TRBV7-4	TGTGCCAGCAGCTTAGTGAAGGGTATGAACACTGAAGCTTTCTTT	CASSLVKGMNTEAFF
-	TRBJ1-4	TRBD1	TRBV28	TGTGCCAGCAGTCCCGGAAAAGGGACAGACCCTCATCAAAAACTGTTTTTT	CASSPGKGTDPHQKLFF
-	TRBJ2-3	TRBD2	TRBV28	TGTGCCAGCAGTTCTGGGACTAGCGGGAGGCCTACGCAGTATTTT	CASSSGTSGRPTQYF